This is a list of T cell receptor beta chains from one sample in a study of blood T cells in healthy people across ages. TCRdb called the 5' RACE reads again in MiXCR, with one record for every CDR3 protein. The sample includes 700,000 to 950,000 distinct CDR3 sequences, approximately 39% of them seen just once. Specimen: blood. Source of these receptors: a woman in her sixties in good health. Both conserved end residues are part of each CDR3. A D gene is named only where the DNA matches it firmly. Part of the rows lack a size; the others show once, few, many or a class for expanded clones.

>.|TRBJ2-5|14|TRBV25-1|.
CASSESGPRETQYF
TGTGCCAGCAGTGAATCGGGCCCACGAGAGACCCAGTACTTC
>.|TRBJ2-3|16|TRBV21-1|few
CASSLSSTNLTDTQYF
TGTGCCAGCAGCCTCTCTTCGACAAATTTGACAGATACGCAGTATTTT
>.|TRBJ2-3|14|TRBV7-9|few
CASSPAGGSDTQYF
TGTGCCAGCAGCCCTGCCGGGGGTTCAGATACGCAGTATTTT
>TRBD2|TRBJ2-1|14|TRBV5-1|few
CASSYTSGGNEQFF
TGCGCCAGCAGTTATACTAGCGGTGGGAATGAGCAGTTCTTC
>TRBD2|TRBJ2-1|13|TRBV29-1|many
CSVDSGVYNEQFF
TGCAGCGTTGATAGCGGGGTATACAATGAGCAGTTCTTC
>TRBD2|TRBJ2-1|15|TRBV7-2|.
CASREGLAGNNERFF
TGTGCCAGCAGGGAGGGACTAGCGGGGAACAATGAGCGGTTCTTC
>.|TRBJ1-5|13|TRBV19|.
CASSRLSSQPQHF
TGTGCCAGTAGTCGGTTGAGCAGTCAGCCCCAGCATTTT
>.|TRBJ2-2|16|TRBV5-5|.
CASSKAGTTNTGELFF
TGTGCCAGCAGCAAGGCCGGGACGACGAACACCGGGGAGCTGTTTTTT
>.|TRBJ1-2|14|TRBV6-2/TRBV6-3|.
CASTRDQGIYGYTF
TGTGCCAGCACCAGAGACCAGGGGATCTATGGCTACACCTTC
>TRBD2|TRBJ2-3|15|TRBV2|.
CASRTSSTITDTQYF
TGTGCCAGTCGGACTAGCAGTACTATAACAGATACGCAGTATTTT
>.|TRBJ1-1|17|TRBV4-2|once
CASSQEEGKGPNTEAFF
TGTGCCAGCAGCCAAGAGGAGGGGAAGGGCCCTAACACTGAAGCTTTCTTT
>TRBD1|TRBJ1-1|13|TRBV6-5|.
CASSSDRATEAFF
TGTGCCAGCAGTTCCGACAGGGCCACTGAAGCTTTCTTT